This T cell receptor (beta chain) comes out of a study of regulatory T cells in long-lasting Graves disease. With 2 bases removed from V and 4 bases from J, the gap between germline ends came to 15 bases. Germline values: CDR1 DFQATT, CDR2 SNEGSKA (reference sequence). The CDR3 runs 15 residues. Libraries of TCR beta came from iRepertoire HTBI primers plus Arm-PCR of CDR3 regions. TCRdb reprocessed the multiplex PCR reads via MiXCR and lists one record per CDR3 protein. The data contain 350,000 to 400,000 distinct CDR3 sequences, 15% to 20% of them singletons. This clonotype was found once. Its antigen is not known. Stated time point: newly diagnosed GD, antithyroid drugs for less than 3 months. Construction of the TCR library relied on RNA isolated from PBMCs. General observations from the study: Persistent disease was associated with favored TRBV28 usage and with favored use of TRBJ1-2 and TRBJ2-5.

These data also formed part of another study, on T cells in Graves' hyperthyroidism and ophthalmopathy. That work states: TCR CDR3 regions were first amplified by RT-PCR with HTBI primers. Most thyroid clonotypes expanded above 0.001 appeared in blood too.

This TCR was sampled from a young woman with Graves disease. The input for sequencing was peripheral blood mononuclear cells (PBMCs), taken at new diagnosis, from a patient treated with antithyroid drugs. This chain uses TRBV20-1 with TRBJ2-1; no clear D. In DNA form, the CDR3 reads TGCAGTGCTAGAAACAGTTTTAGGGCGTACAATGAGCAGTTCTTC. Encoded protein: CSARNSFRAYNEQFF.